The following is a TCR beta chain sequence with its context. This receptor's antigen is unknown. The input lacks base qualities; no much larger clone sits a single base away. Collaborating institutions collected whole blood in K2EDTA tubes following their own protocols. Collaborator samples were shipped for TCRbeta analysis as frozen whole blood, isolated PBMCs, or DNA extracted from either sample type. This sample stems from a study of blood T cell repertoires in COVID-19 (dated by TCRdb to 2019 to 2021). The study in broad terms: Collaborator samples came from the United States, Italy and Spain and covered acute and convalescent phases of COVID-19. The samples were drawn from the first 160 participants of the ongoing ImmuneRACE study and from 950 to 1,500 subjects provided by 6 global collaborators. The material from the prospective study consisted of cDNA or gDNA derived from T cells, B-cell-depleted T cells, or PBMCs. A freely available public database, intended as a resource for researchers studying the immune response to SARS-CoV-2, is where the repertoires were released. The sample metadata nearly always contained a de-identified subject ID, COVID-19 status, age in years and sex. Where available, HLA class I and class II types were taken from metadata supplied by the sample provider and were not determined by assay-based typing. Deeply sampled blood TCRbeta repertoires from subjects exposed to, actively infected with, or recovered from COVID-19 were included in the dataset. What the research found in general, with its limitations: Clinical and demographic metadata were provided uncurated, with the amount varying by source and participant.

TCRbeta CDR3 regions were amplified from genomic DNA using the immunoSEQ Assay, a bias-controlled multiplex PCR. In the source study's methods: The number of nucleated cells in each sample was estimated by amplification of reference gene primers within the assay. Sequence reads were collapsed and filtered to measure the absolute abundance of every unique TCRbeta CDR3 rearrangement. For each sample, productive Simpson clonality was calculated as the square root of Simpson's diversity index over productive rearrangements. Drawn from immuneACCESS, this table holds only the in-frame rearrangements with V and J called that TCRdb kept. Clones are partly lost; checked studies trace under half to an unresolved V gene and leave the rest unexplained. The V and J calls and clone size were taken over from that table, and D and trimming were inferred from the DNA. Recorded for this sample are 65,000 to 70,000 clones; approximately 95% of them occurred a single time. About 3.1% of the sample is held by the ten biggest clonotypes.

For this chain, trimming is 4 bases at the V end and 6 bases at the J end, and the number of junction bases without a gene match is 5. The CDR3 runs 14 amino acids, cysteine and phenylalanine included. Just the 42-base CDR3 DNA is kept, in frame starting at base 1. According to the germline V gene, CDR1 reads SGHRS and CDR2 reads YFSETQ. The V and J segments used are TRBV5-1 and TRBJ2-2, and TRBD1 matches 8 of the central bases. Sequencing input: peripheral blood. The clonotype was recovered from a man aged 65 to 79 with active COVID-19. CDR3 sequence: CASSPGQGAGELFF. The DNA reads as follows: TGCGCCAGCAGCCCTGGACAGGGAGCCGGGGAGCTGTTTTTT.